The table lists the clone carrying this T cell receptor (beta chain) with a few counts. What it recognizes is unknown. The record originates from a study of T-cell memory formation after mild COVID-19. Study as a whole: Largely, TCR clusters stayed within a single donor. Study-wide results and caveats: There was a balanced CD4/CD8 profile in clones contracting day 15 to 85, and later expanders leaned CD4+.

CDR1 and CDR2 (germline): SGHNT, YENEEA. The CDR3 spans 14 residues. The V and J ends lost 3 bases and 3 bases, in that order; junction bases with no gene match: 5. TCRdb processed the 5' RACE reads anew with MiXCR; each CDR3 protein has one entry. This sample has 470,000 or so distinct CDR3 sequences, with around 20% found just once. The chain has TRBV11-3 and TRBJ2-7; 7 positions agree with TRBD2. The sequencing sample was made of PBMCs or a T cell subset sorted from them (not recorded which). The clonotype was recovered from an adult woman who had mild COVID-19 (a few samples of this study predate the infection). Cell type and time point are not known. CDR3 sequence (DNA): TGTGCCAGCAGCTTCCGGGGGGTAAACTACGAGCAGTACTTC. This gives the protein CASSFRGVNYEQYF.